The 14 T cell receptor beta chains presented below share a single source sample, sequenced in a study of cytomegalovirus exposure and HLA in healthy donors. PCR was performed using 60 Vbeta and 13 Jbeta primers. Profiling relied on immunoSEQ multiplex PCR, and the TCRdb table lists in-frame clones only, not all of them. The sample holds roughly 150,000 clones, about 82% seen once. The sample consisted of PBMCs. Receptors originate from a woman aged 35 to 49 in good health and CMV-seropositive.

This clone was counted between two and nine times. The chain has TRBV6-5 and TRBJ1-4; 10 positions agree with TRBD1. The CDR3 length is 15 residues. V lost 6 bases, J lost 5 bases, and 6 bases stayed unmatched. Looked up from germline, CDR1 is MNHEY and CDR2 is SVGAGI. The CDR3 protein is CASSPLGQGNEKLFF. Here the CDR3 DNA reads TGTGCCAGCAGCCCACTGGGACAGGGGAATGAAAAACTGTTTTTT.

This clone was observed a few times. The chain couples TRBV5-1 to TRBJ2-7; 13 nucleotides align to TRBD2. The V and J ends lost 4 bases and 5 bases, in that order; junction bases with no gene match: 3. Germline V gene sequence: CDR1 SGHRS, CDR2 YFSETQ. The CDR3 is 14 residues long. The DNA for the CDR3 is TGCGCCAGCAGCCCTGGGACTAGCGGGGACGAGCAGTACTTC. This sequence encodes CASSPGTSGDEQYF.

The chain has TRBV5-4 and TRBJ2-2; maybe TRBD1 (6 bases). The germline V gene encodes CDR1 SGHNT and CDR2 YYREEE (reference sequence). CDR3 length: 15 residues. V was cut by 4 bases and J by 5 bases, with 15 bases left in between. The CDR3 loop reads CASSQGHSLTGELFF. The CDR3, as DNA: TGTGCCAGCAGCCAGGGACACAGTCTGACCGGGGAGCTGTTTTTT.

The chain employs TRBV29-1 and TRBJ2-3, with 9 bases aligning to TRBD1. Germline V gene sequence: CDR1 SQVTM, CDR2 ANQGSEA. This CDR3 has 16 residues. With V trimmed by 5 bases and J by 6 bases, 15 bases remained unmatched. CDR3: CSVLGDPGTGQDTQYF. The CDR3 DNA follows: TGCAGCGTTTTGGGGGACCCCGGGACAGGGCAGGATACGCAGTATTTT.

The V gene is TRBV27, the J gene TRBJ2-5; 7 bases line up with TRBD1. The end of the DNA aligns better with TRBJ2-7, so the J call may be wrong. CDR3 length equals 14 residues. From germline, CDR1 is MNHEY and CDR2 SMNVEV (reference sequence). CDR3 DNA: TGTGCCAGCAGTTTTGAGGGGGCCTCCTACGAGCAGTACTTC. The encoded protein is CASSFEGASYEQYF.

This chain uses TRBV5-6 with TRBJ1-6; D might be TRBD1 (5 bases). The CDR3 has 16 amino acids. Germline V CDR1 and CDR2: SGHDT, YYEEEE. The ends were cut back, 0 bases at V and 7 bases at J, with 14 bases in the middle. The CDR3 reads CASSLAQGMRNSPLHF. CDR3 DNA: TGTGCCAGCAGCTTGGCTCAGGGAATGAGGAATTCACCCCTCCACTTT.

CDR3 protein: CASAAGGMGEQFF. The CDR3 DNA reads as TGCGCCAGCGCGGCGGGGGGAATGGGCGAGCAGTTCTTC. The chain combines TRBV5-1 with TRBJ2-1, with 8 bases fitting TRBD2. V trimming: 7 bases; J trimming: 10 bases; junction bases outside the gene matches: 10. The CDR3 consists of 13 residues. Germline V gene data show CDR1 as SGHRS and CDR2 as YFSETQ. Full variable domain (rest looked up from reference TRBV5-1 and TRBJ2-1): KAGVTQTPRYLIKTRGQQVTLSCSPISGHRSVSWYQQTPGQGLQFLFEYFSETQRNKGNFPGRFSGRQFSNSRSEMNVSTLELGDSALYLCASAAGGMGEQFFGPGTRLTVL.

The chain has TRBV4-3 and TRBJ2-3; tentative D call: TRBD1 (7 bases). Germline CDR1 and CDR2: LGHNA and YSLEER. Trimming stripped 4 bases from V and 2 bases from J, with 13 bases between. This CDR3 has 15 amino acids. The CDR3 DNA is TGCGCCAGCAGCCTTGGAGGGGGCCTCACAGATACGCAGTATTTT. Its protein product is CASSLGGGLTDTQYF.

The V call is TRBV19, the J call TRBJ2-1; 8 bases are shared with TRBD1. In germline, CDR1 is LNHDA, CDR2 SQIVND (reference sequence). The CDR3 consists of 13 residues. V gave up 7 bases and J gave up 9 bases; unmatched junction bases: 8. The CDR3 DNA sequence: TGTGCCAGTACCTGGACAGGGCTTGGTGAGCAGTTCTTC. The encoded protein is CASTWTGLGEQFF.

This clone was counted once. The chain has TRBV9 and TRBJ2-1; the match to TRBD2 covers 13 bases. V gave up 0 bases and J gave up 15 bases; unmatched junction bases: 6. CDR1 is SGDLS, CDR2 YYNGEE, per germline. The CDR3 has 14 amino acids. In nucleotides, the CDR3 is TGTGCCAGCAGCGTAGGGACTAGCGGGAGCGGAAGGTTCTTC. Protein sequence: CASSVGTSGSGRFF.

This chain joins TRBV5-5 and TRBJ2-5, with 8 bases that match TRBD2. The CDR3 sequence is 14 residues long. V shed 4 bases and J 1 base; nucleotides not matched to a gene: 3. Germline V gene sequence: CDR1 SGHKS, CDR2 YYEKEE (reference sequence). The CDR3 loop reads CASSRGLAQETQYF. CDR3 nucleotides: TGTGCCAGCAGCCGAGGACTAGCCCAAGAGACCCAGTACTTC.

The rearrangement links TRBV7-9 to TRBJ2-5, with 11 bases identical to TRBD1. V lost 5 bases and J lost 5; bases outside the gene matches: 7. Germline CDR1 reads SEHNR; CDR2 reads FQNEAQ (reference sequence). This CDR3 contains 15 residues. CDR3 amino acids: CASSRRTGGKETQYF. CDR3 DNA sequence: TGTGCCAGCAGCCGACGGACAGGGGGCAAGGAGACCCAGTACTTC.

The rearrangement links TRBV5-3 to TRBJ1-6, with a weak D call TRBD1 (6 bases). TRBV5-3 is an ORF; its function is uncertain. Trimming took off 0 bases at V and 4 bases at J, with 17 bases between the two ends. The CDR3 consists of 18 residues. CDR3 loop: CARSLAHPQGLYNSPLHF. In nucleotides, the CDR3 is TGTGCCAGAAGCTTGGCCCACCCCCAGGGGTTGTATAATTCACCCCTCCACTTT.

This chain connects TRBV7-2 to TRBJ2-5; the match to TRBD1 covers 7 bases. The DNA matches TRBJ2-7 better at its end, which makes the J call doubtful. Germline V gene lookup returns CDR1 SGHTA and CDR2 FQGNSA. This CDR3 has 14 amino acids. The CDR3 region has the DNA TGTGCCAGCAGCTTGGACAGGCGGATCGACGAGCAGTACTTC. Amino acid sequence: CASSLDRRIDEQYF.